This T cell receptor beta chain was observed in a study of cytomegalovirus exposure and HLA in healthy donors. A multiplex PCR was run with 60 Vbeta primers and 13 Jbeta primers. The repertoire was sequenced with immunoSEQ multiplex PCR; TCRdb's copy has only in-frame clones and lacks some. This sample has about 93,000 clones, with over 55% found just once. Remarks on this clone: The target antigen is unknown. Germline is not matched at one junction end, which may reflect a read error.

Findings and limits, study-wide: The presence/absence work took it that sequencing depth was about the same across donors. The productive fraction for most TCR beta V segments was about 90% or about 30% in an earlier analysis.

The sample taken for sequencing was PBMCs. This TCR was recovered from a boy aged 5-17 years in good health and CMV-seropositive.

The chain's CDR3 is CASSQGLAEVSYEQYF. CDR3 nucleotide sequence: TGCGCCAGCAGTCAAGGACTAGCGGAGGTCTCCTACGAGCAGTACTTC. The chain carries TRBV4-3 and TRBJ2-7; 10 nucleotides match TRBD2. The CDR3 has 16 amino acids. The germline CDR1 and CDR2 sequences are LGHNA and YSLEER.